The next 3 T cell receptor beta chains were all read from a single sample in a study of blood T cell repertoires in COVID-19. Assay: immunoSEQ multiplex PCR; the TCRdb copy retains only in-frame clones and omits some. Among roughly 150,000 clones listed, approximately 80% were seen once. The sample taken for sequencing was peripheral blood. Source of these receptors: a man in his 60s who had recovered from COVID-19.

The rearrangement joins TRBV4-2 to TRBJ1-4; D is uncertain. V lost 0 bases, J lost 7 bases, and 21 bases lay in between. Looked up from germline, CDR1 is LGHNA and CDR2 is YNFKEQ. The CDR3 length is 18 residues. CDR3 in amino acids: CASSQDLGRNSVTEKLFF. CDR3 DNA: TGTGCCAGCAGCCAAGATTTAGGCAGGAACTCCGTGACTGAAAAACTGTTTTTT.

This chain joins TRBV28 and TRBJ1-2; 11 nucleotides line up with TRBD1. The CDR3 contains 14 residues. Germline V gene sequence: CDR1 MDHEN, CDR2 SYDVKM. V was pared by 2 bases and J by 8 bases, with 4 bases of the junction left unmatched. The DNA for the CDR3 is TGTGCCAGCAGTTTAAGGACAGGGGGCATCGGCTACACCTTC. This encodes CASSLRTGGIGYTF.

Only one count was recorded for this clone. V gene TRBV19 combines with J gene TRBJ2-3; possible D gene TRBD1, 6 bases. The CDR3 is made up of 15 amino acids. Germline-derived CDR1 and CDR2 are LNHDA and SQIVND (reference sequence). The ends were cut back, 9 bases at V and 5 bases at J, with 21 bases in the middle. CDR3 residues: CASNQGPTDGDTQYF. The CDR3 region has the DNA TGTGCCAGCAATCAGGGGCCTACGGACGGAGATACGCAGTATTTT.